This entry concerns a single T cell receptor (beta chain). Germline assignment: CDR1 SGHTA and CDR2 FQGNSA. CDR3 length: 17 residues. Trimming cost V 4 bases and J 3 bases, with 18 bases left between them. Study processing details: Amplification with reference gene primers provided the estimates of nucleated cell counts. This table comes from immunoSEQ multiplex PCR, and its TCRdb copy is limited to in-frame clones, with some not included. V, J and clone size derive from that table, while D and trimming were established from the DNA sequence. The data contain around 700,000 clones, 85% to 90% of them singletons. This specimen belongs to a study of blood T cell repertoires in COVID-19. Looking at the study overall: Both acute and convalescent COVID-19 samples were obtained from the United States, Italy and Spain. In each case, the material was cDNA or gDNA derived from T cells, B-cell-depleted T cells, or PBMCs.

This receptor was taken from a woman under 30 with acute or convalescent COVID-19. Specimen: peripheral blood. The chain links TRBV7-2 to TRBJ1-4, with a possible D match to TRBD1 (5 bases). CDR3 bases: TGTGCCAGCAGCTCGCTTGCCAGACAGCATTCTAATGAAAAACTGTTTTTT. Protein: CASSSLARQHSNEKLFF.